A selection of T cell receptor beta chains follows, all from one sample in a study of T cell repertoires in cytomegalovirus infection. TCRdb reprocessed the reads with MiXCR, giving one entry per CDR3 protein. The sample has about 890,000 distinct CDR3 sequences, around 32% seen once; the top ten hold around an eighth. No antigen is known for these receptors. Source: cultured CD8+ T cells from PBMCs, taken from culture after CMV antigen stimulation. Source of these receptors: a human donor in good health (CMV status not recorded). Some clones in this sample may be carry-over from other donors' samples. Each CDR3 is given with its conserved first and last residue.

TRBV7-9 | 14 | CATLGDPSYNEQFF
TRBV19 | 17 | CASSIKLAGSSYNEQFF
TRBV7-7 | 13 | CASSLFRLETQYF
TRBV7-9 | 14 | CASSDTGTTGELFF
TRBV7-9 | 15 | CASNLPDRGNYGYTF
TRBV9 | 14 | CASSAAGPHSPLHF
TRBV5-6 | 14 | CASSLAGRIETQYF
TRBV27 | 13 | CASCGARSYGYTF
TRBV6-6 | 14 | CASSTGESGNTIYF
TRBV6-1 | 13 | CASSFDGRTMKHF
TRBV12-5 | 13 | CASGFGGLETQYF
TRBV7-1 | 18 | CASSPTRDRAGIRSPLHF
TRBV20-1 | 19 | CSASPGQGRLIANTGELFF
TRBV7-9 | 15 | CASSLRAGLQETQYF
TRBV7-8 | 16 | CASSPLAAGRAETQYF
TRBV4-3 | 14 | CASSQDRGARGYTF
TRBV7-9 | 15 | CASSLETGLQETQYF
TRBV7-8 | 16 | CASSPGTGVGNTEAFF
TRBV10-2 | 15 | CASTPGRDPSYEQYF
TRBV6-1 | 17 | CASSERLAGEGTDTQYF
TRBV7-6 | 12 | CASSPDAETQYF
TRBV5-4 | 14 | CASRLRDEGETQYF
TRBV12-3/TRBV12-4 | 17 | CASSSLAGRLGGTEAFF
TRBV7-3 | 15 | CASSPLGGGTGELFF
TRBV6-6 | 17 | CASSWGFTGGVDTEAFF
TRBV12-3/TRBV12-4 | 15 | CASSEPGQGKYTQYF
TRBV19 | 13 | CASSLPLGGELFF
TRBV6-1 | 14 | CASSAFRGEDTQYF
TRBV6-2/TRBV6-3 | 14 | CASTSGGQATEAFF
TRBV20-1 | 16 | CSARPLLAGDLYTQYF
TRBV7-9 | 13 | CASSPQRVTEAFF
TRBV7-6 | 15 | CASSAGGLSYNEQFF
TRBV11-3 | 16 | CASSLDVGQTIGEAFF
TRBV10-3 | 14 | CAISAGSNPYEQYF
TRBV12-5 | 14 | CASGSGTGYYGYTF
TRBV6-2/TRBV6-3 | 16 | CASSYSGTGVYNEQFF
TRBV7-9 | 17 | CASSFAPGLLSSYEQYF
TRBV5-1 | 14 | CASSLVRLTGELFF
TRBV7-9 | 15 | CASSLTSAASETQYF
TRBV12-5 | 15 | CASGLSVYSNQPQHF
TRBV6-2/TRBV6-3 | 14 | CASSYSMGSHEQYF
TRBV19 | 15 | CASSTQGATNEKLFF
TRBV6-5 | 14 | CASTHGTGYTEAFF
TRBV24-1 | 11 | CATSDYGELFF
TRBV4-2 | 16 | CASSQAARGAQETQYF
TRBV19 | 15 | CASSIEGSSYNEQFF
TRBV25-1 | 18 | CASREQGQTLSSYNEQFF
TRBV29-1 | 15 | CSVEDLDRANYGYTF
TRBV20-1 | 17 | CSARGTGEGSLYNEQFF
TRBV7-8 | 17 | CASSFPQRGGHRDTQYF
TRBV10-3 | 15 | CAISESFGPESPLHF
TRBV7-2 | 12 | CASSHPTETQYF
TRBV20-1 | 13 | CRGGQGEDNEQFF
TRBV6-6 | 20 | CASSYSTWRTVGAKKTEAFF
TRBV7-2 | 15 | CASSFELGGGDTQYF
TRBV7-2 | 18 | CASSLDPTGTFPQETQYF
TRBV6-5 | 16 | CASSYSGRRGTDTQYF